This TCR beta chain was found in a study of Ad26.COV2.S vaccination and SARS-CoV-2 variants. Background on the study: Participants got Ad26.COV2.S intramuscularly, once or twice 56 days apart.

In regard to this clone: No antigen is known for it.

Stated treatment: about 20 received Ad26.COV2.S at low or high dose, single or two shots; 5 received placebo; per-sample allocation not given. Sampling happened 63 days after the first vaccine or placebo injection. The sample came from a Boston adult aged 18-55 years. Study-level results: After vaccination, substantial breadth of spike-specific CD8+ and CD4+ responses was reported. People who got the vaccine had more spike-specific TCR breadth than people who got placebo.

Libraries were prepared by immunoSEQ multiplex PCR; TCRdb keeps only in-frame clonotypes and omits some of them. This table holds fewer than 400,000 clones, roughly nine tenths found once. V dropped 3 bases and J dropped 1 base, with 16 bases sitting between them. The CDR3 has 17 residues. Germline V gene lookup returns CDR1 MGHRA and CDR2 YSYEKL. The TCR comes from a person between 18 and 65 years old who received the Ad26.COV2.S COVID-19 vaccine or a placebo. Sample: peripheral blood, taken in a trial of Ad26.COV2.S vaccine versus placebo. This chain joins TRBV4-1 and TRBJ1-3; D possibly corresponds to TRBD1 (6 bases). The CDR3 DNA follows: TGCGCCAGCAGCCACGGGAGAGGGACATTTTCTGGAAACACCATATATTTT. This translates into CASSHGRGTFSGNTIYF.